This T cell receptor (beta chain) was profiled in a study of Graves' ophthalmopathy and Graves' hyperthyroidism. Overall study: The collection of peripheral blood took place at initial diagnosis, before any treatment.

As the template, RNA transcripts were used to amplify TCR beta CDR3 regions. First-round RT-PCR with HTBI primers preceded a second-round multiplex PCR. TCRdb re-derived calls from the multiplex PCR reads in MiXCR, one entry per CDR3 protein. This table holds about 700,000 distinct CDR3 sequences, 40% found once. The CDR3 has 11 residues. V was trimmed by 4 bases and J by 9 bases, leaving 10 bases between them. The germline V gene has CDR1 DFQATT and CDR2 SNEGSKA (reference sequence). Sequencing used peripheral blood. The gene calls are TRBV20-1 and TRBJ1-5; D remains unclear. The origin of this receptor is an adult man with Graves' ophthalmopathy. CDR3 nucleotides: TGCAGTGCTACCCGAGGAGGGCCCCAGCATTTT. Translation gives CSATRGGPQHF.